The TCR beta chain under discussion was sequenced for a study of naive and memory T cell subsets. Regarding this clonotype: Its target is not known.

Both TRBC1 and TRBC2 were covered by a beta constant-region primer of two equimolar oligonucleotides. The ligated cDNA underwent four PCR rounds using SP2 and nested alpha and beta constant-region primers. MiXCR, applied by TCRdb to the UMI-ligation and nested PCR reads, yields one record per CDR3 protein. This sample has over 130,000 distinct CDR3 sequences; under 25% occur once, and the top ten carry around 0.63%. Whole-study findings and limits: In CD4 and CD8 cells, diversity dropped from naive through EMRA. Naive repertoires, especially CD8, held a few larger clonotypes, possibly memory cells re-expressing CD45RA.

Sequencing was performed on naive CD8+ T cells from blood. This receptor was obtained from a human donor in good health.

The CDR3 DNA sequence: TGTGCCAGCAGCTTAGGCGGGGAAACCTACAATGAGCAGTTCTTC. It translates to CASSLGGETYNEQFF. The chain carries TRBV7-9 and TRBJ2-1; a possible D gene is TRBD2 (6 bases). Per germline, CDR1 SEHNR and CDR2 FQNEAQ (reference sequence). V was clipped by 1 base and J by 2 bases, with 9 bases between them. The CDR3 is made up of 15 amino acids.